This TCR beta chain originates from a study of T-cell reconstitution after alpha-beta-depleted transplantation in children. Notes on the study in general: Hyperexpanded clones declined; after one year, newly produced T cells mostly supplied diversity. The study traced high day-60 TCRbeta diversity in some patients to surviving recipient T cells and thymic progenitors.

Molecular barcoding with unique molecular identifiers was used for the TCRbeta library. TCRdb redid the calling of the PCR reads with MiXCR, one entry per CDR3 protein. The table has some 550,000 distinct CDR3 sequences, 23% seen once. Germline-derived CDR1 and CDR2 are MNHEY and SMNVEV (reference sequence). The trim removed 11 bases at V and 1 base at J, leaving 7 bases unmatched. This CDR3 is built from 13 residues. Details on this clonotype: Its specificity is not known.

The receptor's source is a boy under two years old who had a stem cell transplant for acute myeloid leukemia, so the T cells may come from the graft donor. The chain joins TRBV27 to TRBJ2-7, with TRBD2 matching 8 bases. The sample here was PBMCs, mostly from graft donor cells, taken 360 days after TCRalphabeta/CD19-depleted stem cell transplant. The CDR3 spells CAVGGGLSYEQYF. DNA of the CDR3: TGTGCCGTCGGGGGGGGACTTTCCTACGAGCAGTACTTC.